Here is one T cell receptor beta chain with its context. About 0.5 to 1 ug RNA was reverse transcribed with random hexamers. A multiplex approach, immunoSEQ multiplex PCR, amplified TCR beta CDR3 across 54 Vbeta and 13 Jbeta. TCRdb reprocessed the immunoSEQ multiplex PCR reads via MiXCR and lists one record per CDR3 protein. The sample has approximately 49,000 distinct CDR3 sequences; 95% are singletons. These data originate in a study of CD8 T cells in Susac syndrome. The CDR3 contains 18 residues. Germline V gene data show CDR1 as PRHDT and CDR2 as FYEKMQ (reference sequence). After removal of 5 bases from V and 5 bases from J, the junction contained 11 bases not matched to a gene.

The sample taken for sequencing was CD8+ T cells from PBMCs. The sequence derives from a human donor with Susac syndrome. J is TRBJ2-5 and V is TRBV13, with TRBD2 matching 16 bases. CDR3 sequence (DNA): TGTGCCAGCAGCGATGGGACTAGCGGGGGGGCAAGGATGGAGACCCAGTACTTC. Amino acids: CASSDGTSGGARMETQYF. The full variable domain, rest sourced from reference TRBV13 and TRBJ2-5, is AAGVIQSPRHLIKEKRETATLKCYPIPRHDTVYWYQQGPGQDPQFLISFYEKMQSDKGSIPDRFSAQQFSDYHSELNMSSLELGDSALYFCASSDGTSGGARMETQYFGPGTRLLVL.